Following are 14 T cell receptor beta chains from one sample sequenced in a study of blood T cell repertoires in COVID-19. Using immunoSEQ multiplex PCR, the repertoire was profiled, and TCRdb retains in-frame clones only, with some absent. The data show 150,000 or so clones, just under 85% seen once. Sequenced material: PBMCs or T cells enriched from blood (not recorded which). These receptors were taken from a man aged 45 to 65 who had recovered from COVID-19.

This clone was counted between two and nine times. V usage is TRBV6-5 and J usage is TRBJ2-1; 11 positions agree with TRBD2. Germline V gene data show CDR1 as MNHEY and CDR2 as SVGAGI. The CDR3 has 13 amino acids. V shed 8 bases, J shed 12 bases, and the junction held 9 bases outside the gene matches. The CDR3 loop is CASQSLAGVGQFF. CDR3 bases: TGTGCCAGCCAATCACTAGCGGGGGTGGGGCAGTTCTTC.

This chain connects TRBV19 to TRBJ2-3; D gene uncertain. Germline-derived CDR1 and CDR2 are LNHDA and SQIVND (reference sequence). The CDR3 runs to 14 residues. V lost 3 bases and J lost 2, with 9 bases in between. For the CDR3, the DNA is TGTGCCAGTAGTATTCCAGGCCACACAGATACGCAGTATTTT. This sequence encodes CASSIPGHTDTQYF. Together with reference TRBV19 and TRBJ2-3, the CDR3 gives the full variable domain: DGGITQSPKYLFRKEGQNVTLSCEQNLNHDAMYWYRQDPGQGLRLIYYSQIVNDFQKGDIAEGYSVSREKKESFPLTVTSAQKNPTAFYLCASSIPGHTDTQYFGPGTRLTVL.

The chain employs TRBV19 and TRBJ1-2; TRBD1 might be the D (6 bases). V was shortened by 1 base and J by 2 bases, with 14 bases between the two germline ends. This CDR3 is 16 amino acids long. Germline V CDR1 and CDR2: LNHDA, SQIVND (reference sequence). The CDR3 loop reads CASSIGGGQTNYGYTF. CDR3 coding DNA: TGTGCCAGTAGTATAGGGGGCGGACAGACGAACTATGGCTACACCTTC.

In its sample, this clone was seen once. V and J are TRBV18 and TRBJ1-2; D is uncertain. Germline CDR1 KGHSH, CDR2 LQKENI. The germline V and J ends were trimmed by 6 bases and 3 bases, with 11 bases remaining between them. The CDR3 has 13 residues. The CDR3 sequence: CASSGGSDYGYTF. The CDR3 DNA follows: TGTGCCAGCTCGGGAGGGTCTGACTATGGCTACACCTTC.

The chain combines TRBV19 with TRBJ1-2; possible D gene TRBD1, 5 bases. Germline CDR1 LNHDA, CDR2 SQIVND (reference sequence). The CDR3 totals 14 residues. Trimming removed 10 bases at V and 9 bases at J, with 24 bases between. CDR3 loop: CATSKAGRVGSYTF. In DNA, the CDR3 is TGTGCCACCTCAAAAGCCGGCAGGGTGGGAAGCTACACCTTC.

The chain has TRBV10-3 and TRBJ1-5; 8 nucleotides agree with TRBD1. The length of the CDR3 is 16 residues. Germline V lookup: CDR1 ENHRY, CDR2 SYGVKD. With 3 bases clipped from V and 1 base from J, the junction kept 5 bases outside the gene matches. CDR3 sequence: CAISDFDRGSNQPQHF. The CDR3 bases are TGTGCCATCAGTGACTTTGACAGGGGAAGCAATCAGCCCCAGCATTTT.

The rearrangement links TRBV6-5 to TRBJ1-1; D is undetermined. The CDR3 loop spans 14 amino acids. V lost 1 base and J 2 bases, leaving 8 bases between the germline ends. Germline-derived CDR1 and CDR2 are MNHEY and SVGAGI. The DNA for the CDR3 is TGTGCCAGCAGTTACTGGGGAGTCAACACTGAAGCTTTCTTT. Encoded protein: CASSYWGVNTEAFF.

This clone was observed a handful of times. This rearrangement joins TRBV7-2 to TRBJ1-5; 8 nucleotides align to TRBD1. Looked up from germline, CDR1 is SGHTA and CDR2 is FQGNSA. V lost 5 bases and J lost 4; bases outside the gene matches: 4. The CDR3 totals 14 residues. In DNA form, the CDR3 reads TGTGCCAGCAGCAAGACAGGGGTGAATCAGCCCCAGCATTTT. Its translation: CASSKTGVNQPQHF.

This chain links TRBV6-5 with TRBJ1-1, with no clear D. This CDR3 spans 13 amino acids. V was pared by 7 bases and J by 6 bases, with 15 bases between. Germline V gene sequence: CDR1 MNHEY, CDR2 SVGAGI. The CDR3, as DNA: TGTGCCAGCACCTCACGGGGTGAGGCTGAAGCTTTCTTT. Translating gives CASTSRGEAEAFF.

J is TRBJ2-1 and V is TRBV3-1 (or the pseudogene TRBV3-2); TRBD2 matches at 9 bases. V gave up 1 base and J gave up 7 bases; unmatched junction bases: 5. This CDR3 comprises 15 residues. Germline V gives CDR1 LGHDT, CDR2 YNNKEL (reference sequence). CDR3 sequence reads: CASSQGLAGTNEQFF. Written as DNA, the CDR3 is TGTGCCAGCAGCCAAGGGCTAGCGGGGACGAATGAGCAGTTCTTC.

The V gene is TRBV4-3, the J gene TRBJ2-5, with D possibly being TRBD2 (6 bases). V was cut by 0 bases and J by 4 bases, with 12 bases left in between. The CDR3 covers 15 residues. Germline loops: CDR1 LGHNA, CDR2 YSLEER. The CDR3 loop is CASSQDWMGGETQYF. DNA for the CDR3: TGCGCCAGCAGCCAAGATTGGATGGGAGGAGAGACCCAGTACTTC.

This clone has a single count. The J gene is TRBJ1-4, the V gene TRBV19; D remains unclear. From germline, CDR1 is LNHDA and CDR2 SQIVND (reference sequence). The V gene lost 3 bases and the J gene lost 5 bases, with 4 bases spanning the gap. The CDR3 consists of 12 residues. The CDR3 DNA follows: TGTGCCAGTAGTATCCCAAATGAAAAACTGTTTTTT. Translation: CASSIPNEKLFF.

V is TRBV30 and J is TRBJ1-4; 9 nucleotides line up with TRBD1. The CDR3 is 15 residues long. After removal of 4 bases from V and 3 bases from J, the junction contained 6 bases not matched to a gene. The germline gives CDR1 GTSNPN, CDR2 SVGIG (reference sequence). The chain's CDR3 is CAWMGWDRANEKLFF. The CDR3 nucleotides are TGTGCCTGGATGGGGTGGGACAGGGCTAATGAAAAACTGTTTTTT.

The rearrangement uses TRBV29-1 and TRBJ1-2; TRBD1 matches at 7 bases. The CDR3 is made up of 13 amino acids. Germline lookup yields CDR1 SQVTM and CDR2 ANQGSEA. V lost 4 bases to trimming and J lost 6 bases; unmatched junction nucleotides: 8. CDR3 sequence: CSVGDRDVDGYTF. CDR3 bases: TGCAGCGTTGGCGACAGGGACGTGGATGGCTACACCTTC.